Listed below are T cell receptor beta chains from one sample, sequenced in a study of response to subunit inactivated influenza vaccine. TCRdb processed the RT-PCR reads anew with MiXCR; each CDR3 protein has one entry. The sample lists roughly 150,000 distinct CDR3 sequences, roughly a tenth occurring once. Source: non-naive T cells sorted from PBMCs, taken about 40 days after vaccination. Receptor source: a man aged 50 to 60 who received an inactivated influenza vaccine. Each CDR3 is given with its conserved first and last residue.

cdr3_length	v_call	j_call	cdr3_aa
11	TRBV11-2	TRBJ2-4	CASSFGDIQYF
15	TRBV18	TRBJ1-1	CASSPPGQGGTEAFF
16	TRBV28	TRBJ2-2	CASRTAGRSNTGELFF
13	TRBV6-2/TRBV6-3	TRBJ1-1	CASSWASNTEAFF
11	TRBV7-8	TRBJ2-3	CASSPSLSQYF
15	TRBV28	TRBJ2-4	CASSLEGAAKNIQYF
15	TRBV5-6	TRBJ1-2	CASSLGSGRLYGYTF
14	TRBV12-2	TRBJ1-6	CASRFTGATSPLHF
15	TRBV3-1	TRBJ1-6	CASSQDGVRNSPLHF
16	TRBV28	TRBJ2-4	CASSLGPGLAENIQYF
14	TRBV7-3	TRBJ2-3	CASSLEGAADTQYF
15	TRBV3-1	TRBJ2-3	CASSHADRHTDTQYF
15	TRBV5-1	TRBJ2-5	CASRSGTALVETQYF
11	TRBV20-1	TRBJ2-5	CSASPGETQYF
14	TRBV12-3/TRBV12-4	TRBJ2-7	CASSRSDRSYEQYF
12	TRBV6-1	TRBJ1-5	CASSRDNQPQHF
18	TRBV20-1	TRBJ2-1	CSASYDPSGRVKDNEQFF
13	TRBV20-1	TRBJ1-1	CSATGVMNTEAFF
14	TRBV7-9	TRBJ1-2	CASSPGRFGYGYTF
14	TRBV18	TRBJ1-4	CASSPDGLNEKLFF
13	TRBV7-9	TRBJ2-2	CASSRRVIGELFF
13	TRBV15	TRBJ2-1	CATSRKRDVEQFF